Shown below are 31 T cell receptor beta chains from a single sample sequenced in a study of T-cell memory formation after mild COVID-19. TCRdb processed the 5' RACE reads anew with MiXCR; each CDR3 protein has one entry. Counted here are over 70,000 distinct CDR3 sequences, 10% to 15% occurring once; the ten biggest clones make up about 27%. Sample: PBMCs or a T cell subset sorted from them (not recorded which). Source of these receptors: an adult woman who had mild COVID-19 (a few samples of this study predate the infection). Cell type and time point are not known.

The V and J genes are TRBV5-1 and TRBJ1-1; a weak D match, TRBD1 (6 bases). Germline loops: CDR1 SGHRS, CDR2 YFSETQ. This CDR3 region has 14 residues. V lost 4 bases and J 2 bases, leaving 12 bases between the germline ends. CDR3 sequence: CASSGQWANTEAFF. CDR3 DNA: TGCGCCAGCAGCGGACAGTGGGCCAACACTGAAGCTTTCTTT. Full variable domain (outside the CDR3, taken from reference TRBV5-1 and TRBJ1-1): KAGVTQTPRYLIKTRGQQVTLSCSPISGHRSVSWYQQTPGQGLQFLFEYFSETQRNKGNFPGRFSGRQFSNSRSEMNVSTLELGDSALYLCASSGQWANTEAFFGQGTRLTVV.

This clonotype was counted between two and nine times. This rearrangement joins TRBV6-5 to TRBJ2-5; TRBD1 agrees at 9 bases. Germline-derived CDR1 and CDR2 are MNHEY and SVGAGI. The CDR3 extends over 12 amino acids. Trimming at V came to 10 bases and at J to 4 bases, leaving 4 bases not matched to a gene. CDR3 residues: CATRTGVETQYF. The CDR3 DNA is TGTGCCACAAGGACAGGGGTAGAGACCCAGTACTTC.

This rearrangement joins TRBV9 to TRBJ2-3; 13 nucleotides agree with TRBD2. Germline trimming cut 0 bases from V and 2 bases from J; bases unmatched to any gene: 12. CDR1 and CDR2 from the germline V gene are SGDLS and YYNGEE. This CDR3 contains 20 residues. The CDR3 DNA follows: TGTGCCAGCAGCGTAGCGCGGGTCGGGACTAGCGGGACCCCCACAGATACGCAGTATTTT. It specifies CASSVARVGTSGTPTDTQYF.

This clonotype was observed a handful of times. The genes are TRBV27 and TRBJ2-2; 11 nucleotides line up with TRBD1. The CDR3 length is 14 residues. Per the germline V gene, CDR1 is MNHEY and CDR2 is SMNVEV (reference sequence). V shed 5 bases, J shed 8 bases, and the junction held 4 bases outside the gene matches. CDR3 amino acids: CASSPGQGAGELFF. CDR3 sequence (DNA): TGTGCCAGCAGTCCAGGACAGGGGGCTGGGGAGCTGTTTTTT.

The gene calls are TRBV12-3 or TRBV12-4 and TRBJ2-1, with a tentative D call TRBD1 (6 bases). V lost 6 bases to trimming and J lost 6 bases, with 18 bases between them. The CDR3 consists of 15 residues. The chain's CDR3 is CASSPDRSNPNEQFF. The CDR3 DNA sequence: TGTGCCAGCAGCCCCGACAGGTCGAACCCCAATGAGCAGTTCTTC.

This clonotype was counted between two and nine times. This chain uses TRBV12-3 or TRBV12-4 with TRBJ2-6; perhaps TRBD1 as D (5 bases). The CDR3 runs to 14 residues. Trimming pared 3 bases from V and 7 bases from J, leaving 10 bases between. CDR3 protein: CASSFPGNANVLTF. The CDR3 nucleotides read TGTGCCAGCAGTTTCCCAGGGAATGCCAACGTCCTGACTTTC.

This clonotype was detected only a few times. This rearrangement joins TRBV5-1 to TRBJ2-3, with D possibly TRBD1 on 6 matching bases. Germline CDR1 is SGHRS and CDR2 is YFSETQ. The CDR3 totals 14 residues. The V end lost 6 bases, the J end lost 4 bases, and 15 bases lay between the germline ends. CDR3 loop: CASNQRRGADTQYF. The DNA for the CDR3 is TGCGCCAGCAACCAACGCAGGGGAGCAGATACGCAGTATTTT. The full variable domain, in which reference TRBV5-1 and TRBJ2-3 provide the parts outside the CDR3, is KAGVTQTPRYLIKTRGQQVTLSCSPISGHRSVSWYQQTPGQGLQFLFEYFSETQRNKGNFPGRFSGRQFSNSRSEMNVSTLELGDSALYLCASNQRRGADTQYFGPGTRLTVL.

This clonotype was seen a handful of times. The chain is built from TRBV9 and TRBJ2-3, with D possibly TRBD1 on 8 matching bases. The CDR3 is 15 amino acids. The V gene lost 3 bases and the J gene lost 2 bases, with 13 bases spanning the gap. Germline CDR1 is SGDLS and CDR2 is YYNGEE. The DNA for the CDR3 is TGTGCCAGCAGCGCCACAGGGGGGGCCACAGATACGCAGTATTTT. It yields the protein CASSATGGATDTQYF.

This clonotype was detected a few times. V and J are TRBV12-3 or TRBV12-4 and TRBJ1-1; D remains ambiguous. The V gene lost 4 bases and the J gene lost 3 bases, with 12 bases spanning the gap. This CDR3 is built from 14 residues. The CDR3 loop is CASSWVGVDTEAFF. The CDR3 coding sequence is TGTGCCAGCAGTTGGGTCGGGGTCGACACTGAAGCTTTCTTT.

This clonotype came up a few times. V is TRBV9 and J is TRBJ1-3; D remains ambiguous. Germline-derived CDR1 and CDR2 are SGDLS and YYNGEE. Trimming removed 4 bases at V and 0 bases at J, with 11 bases between. This CDR3 contains 15 residues. The CDR3 spells CASSLDESSGNTIYF. CDR3 DNA: TGTGCCAGCAGCTTGGACGAGAGCTCTGGAAACACCATATATTTT. The full variable domain, in which reference TRBV9 and TRBJ1-3 provide the parts outside the CDR3, is DSGVTQTPKHLITATGQRVTLRCSPRSGDLSVYWYQQSLDQGLQFLIQYYNGEERAKGNILERFSAQQFPDLHSELNLSSLELGDSALYFCASSLDESSGNTIYFGEGSWLTVV.

The table lists this clonotype with many counts. The V gene is TRBV6-5, the J gene TRBJ2-5, with 13 bases that match TRBD2. V was pared by 5 bases and J by 3 bases, with 15 bases of the junction left unmatched. Germline V gives CDR1 MNHEY, CDR2 SVGAGI. The CDR3 is 19 residues long. Here the CDR3 reads CASSPGFQGLAGDKETQYF. DNA for the CDR3: TGTGCCAGCAGTCCCGGGTTCCAAGGACTAGCGGGAGACAAAGAGACCCAGTACTTC.

This chain joins TRBV20-1 and TRBJ2-2; D tentatively reads TRBD1 or TRBD2 (5 bases each). The CDR3 length is 13 residues. Germline V gene lookup returns CDR1 DFQATT and CDR2 SNEGSKA (reference sequence). V was cut by 3 bases and J by 3 bases, with 8 bases left in between. CDR3 residues: CSARGTDTGELFF. CDR3 in DNA: TGCAGTGCTAGGGGGACCGACACCGGGGAGCTGTTTTTT.

V gene TRBV5-1 combines with J gene TRBJ2-7; 7 bases are shared with TRBD1. V dropped 5 bases and J dropped 2; count of bases not matched to a gene: 4. The CDR3 has 13 residues. Germline values: CDR1 SGHRS, CDR2 YFSETQ. CDR3 amino acids: CASSRGQTYEQYF. CDR3 coding DNA: TGCGCCAGCAGTAGGGGACAGACCTACGAGCAGTACTTC.

CDR3 DNA: TGTGCCAGCAGCGTGAACAGGGTCGGGGGCTCCTACAATGAGCAGTTCTTC. Translation gives CASSVNRVGGSYNEQFF. This chain connects TRBV9 to TRBJ2-1; TRBD1 or TRBD2 may be the D gene (6 bases each). The CDR3 has 17 amino acids. CDR1 and CDR2 from the germline V gene are SGDLS and YYNGEE. Between the trimmed V and J ends, which lost 2 bases and 0 bases, there was a span of 15 bases.

This clonotype came up a few times. The CDR3 reads CSARPRVGTTQRLNTEAFF. The DNA for the CDR3 is TGCAGTGCTAGACCGAGGGTGGGGACAACACAAAGATTGAACACTGAAGCTTTCTTT. The J gene is TRBJ1-1, the V gene TRBV20-1, with D maybe TRBD1 (6 bases). This CDR3 is 19 amino acids long. V was clipped by 2 bases and J by 0 bases, with 25 bases between them. Germline-derived CDR1 and CDR2 are DFQATT and SNEGSKA (reference sequence).

This clonotype has a handful of counts. The chain joins TRBV5-1 to TRBJ1-1, with 8 bases that match TRBD1. V shed 6 bases and J 5 bases; nucleotides not matched to a gene: 9. The germline V gene encodes CDR1 SGHRS and CDR2 YFSETQ. CDR3 size: 14 residues. CDR3: CASTDRGDGTEAFF. DNA of the CDR3: TGCGCCAGCACCGACAGGGGAGACGGGACTGAAGCTTTCTTT.

This clonotype was found a few times. The gene calls are TRBV7-2 and TRBJ2-7; D is possibly TRBD1 (6 bases). Germline V gene sequence: CDR1 SGHTA, CDR2 FQGNSA. The germline V and J ends were trimmed by 5 bases and 5 bases, with 19 bases remaining between them. CDR3 length: 15 residues. CDR3 residues: CASSLRQERFHEQYF. The CDR3 DNA follows: TGTGCCAGCAGCCTCCGACAGGAACGGTTCCACGAGCAGTACTTC.

CDR3 sequence: CSVGGWEQFF. CDR3 nucleotides: TGCAGCGTTGGTGGTTGGGAGCAGTTCTTC. The chain recombines TRBV29-1 with TRBJ2-1, with D uncertain. CDR3 size: 10 residues. Germline CDR1 and CDR2: SQVTM and ANQGSEA. Trimming removed 4 bases from V and 10 bases from J, with 8 bases in between.

Many counts were recorded for this clonotype. The chain is built from TRBV6-6 and TRBJ1-1; 7 nucleotides line up with TRBD1. Trimming at V came to 5 bases and at J to 1 base, leaving 10 bases not matched to a gene. The CDR3 totals 16 residues. Germline loops: CDR1 MNHNY, CDR2 SVGAGI (reference sequence). The CDR3 here is CASSRRTGGPNTEAFF. CDR3 in DNA: TGTGCCAGCAGTCGCCGGACAGGAGGTCCGAACACTGAAGCTTTCTTT.

The V gene is TRBV4-3, the J gene TRBJ2-1; 8 bases are shared with TRBD2. The CDR3 is 15 residues long. Germline V gives CDR1 LGHNA, CDR2 YSLEER. After removal of 5 bases from V and 8 bases from J, the junction contained 11 bases not matched to a gene. As DNA, the CDR3 is TGCGCCAGCAGCATTCGAGCGGGAGTGTACGATGAGCAGTTCTTC. It encodes CASSIRAGVYDEQFF.

There are a few counts of this clonotype. The V gene is TRBV21-1, the J gene TRBJ2-7; the table gives TRBD1 as D, unverified against the DNA. TRBV21-1 is classified as a pseudogene. The CDR3 is made up of 15 amino acids. The DNA for the CDR3 is TGTGCCAGCAGCAAAGCACCCAGGGGGCTATACGAGCAGTACTTC. Translated, it gives CASSKAPRGLYEQYF.

The V and J genes are TRBV4-2 and TRBJ2-1; 11 nucleotides agree with TRBD2. With V trimmed by 0 bases and J by 2 bases, 6 bases remained unmatched. From germline, CDR1 is LGHNA and CDR2 YNFKEQ. The CDR3 covers 18 residues. The CDR3 sequence: CASSQEASGRMPYNEQFF. The CDR3, as DNA: TGTGCCAGCAGCCAAGAGGCTAGCGGGAGGATGCCCTACAATGAGCAGTTCTTC.

This clonotype was recorded a few times. The chain uses TRBV29-1 and TRBJ2-6; D may be TRBD1 (7 bases). Trimming shortened V by 6 bases and J by 2 bases, and 17 bases separated the two germline ends. The germline gives CDR1 SQVTM, CDR2 ANQGSEA. The CDR3 is 16 amino acids. The chain's CDR3 is CSVMTGRITGANVLTF. As DNA, the CDR3 is TGCAGCGTCATGACAGGGAGGATAACTGGGGCCAACGTCCTGACTTTC.

This clonotype has at least ten counts. The chain has TRBV5-5 and TRBJ2-7; no clear D gene. Trimming stripped 3 bases from V and 4 bases from J, with 17 bases between. The CDR3 contains 15 residues. Germline loops: CDR1 SGHKS, CDR2 YYEKEE (reference sequence). In DNA, the CDR3 is TGTGCCAGCAGCTCGGATAAGACTGATTTATACGAGCAGTACTTC. Translation: CASSSDKTDLYEQYF.

There are a few counts of this clonotype. This chain connects TRBV5-1 to TRBJ1-1; D unclear. The germline V and J ends were trimmed by 0 bases and 4 bases, with 10 bases remaining between them. The CDR3 is made up of 14 amino acids. Per germline, CDR1 SGHRS and CDR2 YFSETQ. CDR3 region: CASSLDPGSTEAFF. CDR3 sequence (DNA): TGCGCCAGCAGCTTGGATCCGGGGAGCACTGAAGCTTTCTTT. Full variable domain (outside the CDR3, taken from reference TRBV5-1 and TRBJ1-1): KAGVTQTPRYLIKTRGQQVTLSCSPISGHRSVSWYQQTPGQGLQFLFEYFSETQRNKGNFPGRFSGRQFSNSRSEMNVSTLELGDSALYLCASSLDPGSTEAFFGQGTRLTVV.

The sample holds one count of this clonotype. The chain links TRBV5-6 to TRBJ2-7; possible D gene TRBD2, 5 bases. The V gene lost 0 bases and the J gene lost 0 bases, with 10 bases spanning the gap. This CDR3 spans 15 amino acids. Germline CDR1 is SGHDT and CDR2 is YYEEEE. The CDR3 reads CASSLEDYPSYEQYF. CDR3 coding DNA: TGTGCCAGCAGCTTGGAAGACTATCCCTCCTACGAGCAGTACTTC.

This clonotype has a handful of counts. This chain connects TRBV11-2 to TRBJ1-6; D is possibly TRBD1 (5 bases). The V gene lost 0 bases and the J gene lost 10 bases, with 16 bases spanning the gap. The CDR3 runs 16 residues. Germline V lookup: CDR1 SGHAT, CDR2 FQNNGV. The CDR3 loop reads CASSLDVMAGMSPLHF. CDR3 nucleotide sequence: TGTGCCAGCAGCTTAGACGTCATGGCAGGGATGTCACCCCTCCACTTT. The variable domain in full, completed from reference TRBV11-2 and TRBJ1-6, reads EAGVAQSPRYKIIEKRQSVAFWCNPISGHATLYWYQQILGQGPKLLIQFQNNGVVDDSQLPKDRFSAERLKGVDSTLKIQPAKLEDSAVYLCASSLDVMAGMSPLHFGNGTRLTVT.

V gene TRBV25-1 combines with J gene TRBJ1-1; no clear D gene. V lost 0 bases and J lost 1, with 9 bases in between. Looked up from germline, CDR1 is MGHDK and CDR2 is SYGVNS. This CDR3 region has 15 residues. The CDR3 is CASSEYTAKNTEAFF. CDR3 DNA: TGTGCCAGCAGTGAATACACGGCCAAGAACACTGAAGCTTTCTTT.

Only a few counts were recorded for this clonotype. V is TRBV7-8 and J is TRBJ1-5; TRBD1 is a possible D gene (6 bases). This CDR3 has 19 amino acids. Germline V gene lookup returns CDR1 SGHVS and CDR2 FQNEAQ. V lost 0 bases and J 0 bases, leaving 18 bases between the germline ends. CDR3 DNA sequence: TGTGCCAGCAGCTTAGCTGTTCCGGGACAACCTTATAGCAATCAGCCCCAGCATTTT. Translation: CASSLAVPGQPYSNQPQHF.

This rearrangement joins TRBV15 to TRBJ1-5, with D possibly matching TRBD1 (5 bases). The CDR3 totals 15 residues. The germline CDR1 and CDR2 sequences are LNHNV and YYDKDF (reference sequence). V was trimmed by 0 bases and J by 5 bases, leaving 11 bases between them. The DNA for the CDR3 is TGTGCCACCAGCAGAGATCGGGGGTCGGATCAGCCCCAGCATTTT. Residues: CATSRDRGSDQPQHF.

This clonotype was counted a few times. J is TRBJ2-7 and V is TRBV20-1, with 15 nucleotides matching TRBD2. With 0 bases clipped from V and 4 bases from J, the junction kept 13 bases outside the gene matches. Germline loops: CDR1 DFQATT, CDR2 SNEGSKA (reference sequence). The CDR3 runs to 19 residues. CDR3 sequence (DNA): TGCAGTGCTAGAGAACTTGTCGGACTAGCGGGAGGGCCCGGATACGAGCAGTACTTC. Translated, it gives CSARELVGLAGGPGYEQYF.